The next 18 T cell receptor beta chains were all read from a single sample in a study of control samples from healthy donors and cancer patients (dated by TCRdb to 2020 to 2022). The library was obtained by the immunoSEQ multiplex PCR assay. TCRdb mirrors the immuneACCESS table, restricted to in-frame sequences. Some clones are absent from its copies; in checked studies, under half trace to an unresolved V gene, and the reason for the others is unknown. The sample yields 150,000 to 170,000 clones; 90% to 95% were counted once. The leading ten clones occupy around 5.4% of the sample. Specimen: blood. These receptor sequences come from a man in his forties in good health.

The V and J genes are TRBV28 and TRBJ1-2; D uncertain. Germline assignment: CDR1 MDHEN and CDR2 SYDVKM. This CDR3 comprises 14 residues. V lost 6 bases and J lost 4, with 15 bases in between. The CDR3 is CASSPTPGGYGYTF. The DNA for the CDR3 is TGTGCCAGCAGCCCTACCCCTGGAGGCTATGGCTACACCTTC.

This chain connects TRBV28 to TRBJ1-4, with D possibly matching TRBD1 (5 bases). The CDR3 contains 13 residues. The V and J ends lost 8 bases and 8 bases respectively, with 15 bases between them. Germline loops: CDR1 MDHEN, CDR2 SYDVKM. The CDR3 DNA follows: TGTGCCAGCCGGGGGGGGAAAGGAGAAAAACTGTTTTTT. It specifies CASRGGKGEKLFF.

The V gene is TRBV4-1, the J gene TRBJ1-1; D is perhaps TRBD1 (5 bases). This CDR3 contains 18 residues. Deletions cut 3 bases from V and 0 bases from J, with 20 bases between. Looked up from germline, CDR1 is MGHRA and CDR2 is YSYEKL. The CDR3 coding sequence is TGCGCCAGCAGCCAGAGTTGGGGCTCCGGGAGGATGAACACTGAAGCTTTCTTT. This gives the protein CASSQSWGSGRMNTEAFF.

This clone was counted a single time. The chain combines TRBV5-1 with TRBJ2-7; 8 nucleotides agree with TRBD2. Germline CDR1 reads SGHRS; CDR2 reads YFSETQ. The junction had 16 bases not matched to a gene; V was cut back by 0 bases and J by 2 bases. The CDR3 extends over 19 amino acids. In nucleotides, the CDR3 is TGCGCCAGCAGCTTGGCTCCTACTAGCGGTGCTGTATCAACCTACGAGCAGTACTTC. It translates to CASSLAPTSGAVSTYEQYF. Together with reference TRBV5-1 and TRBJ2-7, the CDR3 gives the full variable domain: KAGVTQTPRYLIKTRGQQVTLSCSPISGHRSVSWYQQTPGQGLQFLFEYFSETQRNKGNFPGRFSGRQFSNSRSEMNVSTLELGDSALYLCASSLAPTSGAVSTYEQYFGPGTRLTVT.

The CDR3 bases are TGTGCCAGCAGCCCGGCGGACAGGCCATCCTACGAGCAGTACTTC. This sequence encodes CASSPADRPSYEQYF. The chain couples TRBV7-9 to TRBJ2-7, with 7 bases matching TRBD1. V was clipped by 5 bases and J by 1 base; unmatched bases: 8. Germline V gives CDR1 SEHNR, CDR2 FQNEAQ (reference sequence). The CDR3 loop spans 15 amino acids.

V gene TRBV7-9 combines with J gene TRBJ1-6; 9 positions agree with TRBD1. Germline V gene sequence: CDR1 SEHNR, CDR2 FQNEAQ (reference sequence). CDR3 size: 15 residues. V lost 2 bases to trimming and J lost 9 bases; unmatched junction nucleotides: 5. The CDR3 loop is CASSLTGQGSSPLHF. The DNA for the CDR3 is TGTGCCAGCAGCTTAACGGGACAGGGTTCTTCACCCCTCCACTTT.

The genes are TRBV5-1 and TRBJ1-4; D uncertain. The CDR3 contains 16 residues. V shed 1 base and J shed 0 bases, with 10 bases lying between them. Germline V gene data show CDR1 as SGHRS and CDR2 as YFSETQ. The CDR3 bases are TGCGCCAGCAGCTTGTTTTCGCCAGCAACTAATGAAAAACTGTTTTTT. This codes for CASSLFSPATNEKLFF.

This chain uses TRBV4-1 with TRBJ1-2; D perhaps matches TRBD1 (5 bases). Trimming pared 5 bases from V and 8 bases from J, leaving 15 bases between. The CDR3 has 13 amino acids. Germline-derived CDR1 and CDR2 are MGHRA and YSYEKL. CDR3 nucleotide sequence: TGCGCCAGCAGCGACCCCACCCAGGGAGGCTACACCTTC. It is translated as CASSDPTQGGYTF.

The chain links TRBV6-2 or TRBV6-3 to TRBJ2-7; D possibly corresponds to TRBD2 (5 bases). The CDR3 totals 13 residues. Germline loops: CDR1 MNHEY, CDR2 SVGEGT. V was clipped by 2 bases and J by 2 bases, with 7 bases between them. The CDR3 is CASSYGETYEQYF. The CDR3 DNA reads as TGTGCCAGCAGTTACGGGGAGACCTACGAGCAGTACTTC.

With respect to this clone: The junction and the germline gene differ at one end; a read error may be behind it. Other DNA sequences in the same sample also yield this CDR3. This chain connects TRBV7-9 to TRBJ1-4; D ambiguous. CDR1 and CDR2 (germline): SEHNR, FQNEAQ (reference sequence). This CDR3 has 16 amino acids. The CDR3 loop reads CASSPTGSATNEKLFF. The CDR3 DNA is TGTGCCAGCAGCCCGACGGGATCTGCAACTAATGAAAAACTATTTTTT.

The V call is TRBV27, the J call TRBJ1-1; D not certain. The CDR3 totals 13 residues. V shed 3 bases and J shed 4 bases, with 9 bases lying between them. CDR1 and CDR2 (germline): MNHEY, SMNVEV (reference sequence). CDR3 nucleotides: TGTGCCAGCAGTTTGTCAGCCCTCACTGAAGCTTTCTTT. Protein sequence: CASSLSALTEAFF.

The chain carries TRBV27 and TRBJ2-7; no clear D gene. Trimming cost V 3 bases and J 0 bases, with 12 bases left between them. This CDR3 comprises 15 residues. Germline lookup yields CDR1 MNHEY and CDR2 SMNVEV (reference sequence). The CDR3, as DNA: TGTGCCAGCAGTTTCGGCCCACCGAGCTCCTACGAGCAGTACTTC. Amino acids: CASSFGPPSSYEQYF.

CDR3: CASSPLGPGNTIYF. CDR3 nucleotide sequence: TGTGCCAGCAGCCCGTTGGGGCCTGGAAACACCATATATTTT. The chain couples TRBV3-1 (or the pseudogene TRBV3-2) to TRBJ1-3; weak D call: TRBD1 (5 bases). Looked up from germline, CDR1 is LGHDT and CDR2 is YNNKEL (reference sequence). The CDR3 has 14 amino acids. V dropped 4 bases and J dropped 2 bases, with 9 bases sitting between them.

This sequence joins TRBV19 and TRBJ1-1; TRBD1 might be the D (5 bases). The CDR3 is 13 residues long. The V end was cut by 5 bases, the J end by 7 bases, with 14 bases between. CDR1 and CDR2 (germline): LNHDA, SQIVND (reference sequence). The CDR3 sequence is CASSFRGGGEAFF. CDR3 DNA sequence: TGTGCCAGTAGTTTCCGTGGGGGTGGTGAAGCTTTCTTT.

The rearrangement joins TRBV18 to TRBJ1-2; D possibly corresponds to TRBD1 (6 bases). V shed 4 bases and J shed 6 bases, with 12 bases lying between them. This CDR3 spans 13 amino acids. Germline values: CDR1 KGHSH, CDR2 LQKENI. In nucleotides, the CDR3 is TGTGCCAGCTCACTAGGACAGATGGATGGCTACACCTTC. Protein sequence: CASSLGQMDGYTF.

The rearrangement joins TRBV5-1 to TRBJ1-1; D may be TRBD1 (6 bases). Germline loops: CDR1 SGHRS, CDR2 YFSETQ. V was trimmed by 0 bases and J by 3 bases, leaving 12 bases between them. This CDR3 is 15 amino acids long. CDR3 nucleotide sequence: TGCGCCAGCAGCTTGGTGGCAGGGGCTGACACTGAAGCTTTCTTT. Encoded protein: CASSLVAGADTEAFF. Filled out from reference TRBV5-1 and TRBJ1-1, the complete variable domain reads KAGVTQTPRYLIKTRGQQVTLSCSPISGHRSVSWYQQTPGQGLQFLFEYFSETQRNKGNFPGRFSGRQFSNSRSEMNVSTLELGDSALYLCASSLVAGADTEAFFGQGTRLTVV.

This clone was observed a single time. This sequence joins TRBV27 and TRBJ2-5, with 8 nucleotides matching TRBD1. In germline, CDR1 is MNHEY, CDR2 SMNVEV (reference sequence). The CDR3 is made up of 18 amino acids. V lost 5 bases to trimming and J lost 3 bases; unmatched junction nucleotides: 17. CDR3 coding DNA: TGTGCCAGCAGTCCCCCCCCGGGACAGGCTAGAATTGAAGAGACCCAGTACTTC. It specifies CASSPPPGQARIEETQYF.

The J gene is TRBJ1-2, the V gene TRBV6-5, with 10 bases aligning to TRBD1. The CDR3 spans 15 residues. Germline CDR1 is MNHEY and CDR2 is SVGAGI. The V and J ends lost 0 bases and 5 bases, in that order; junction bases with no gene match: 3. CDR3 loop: CASSYSGTGVYGYTF. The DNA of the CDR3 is TGTGCCAGCAGTTACTCGGGGACAGGGGTGTATGGCTACACCTTC.